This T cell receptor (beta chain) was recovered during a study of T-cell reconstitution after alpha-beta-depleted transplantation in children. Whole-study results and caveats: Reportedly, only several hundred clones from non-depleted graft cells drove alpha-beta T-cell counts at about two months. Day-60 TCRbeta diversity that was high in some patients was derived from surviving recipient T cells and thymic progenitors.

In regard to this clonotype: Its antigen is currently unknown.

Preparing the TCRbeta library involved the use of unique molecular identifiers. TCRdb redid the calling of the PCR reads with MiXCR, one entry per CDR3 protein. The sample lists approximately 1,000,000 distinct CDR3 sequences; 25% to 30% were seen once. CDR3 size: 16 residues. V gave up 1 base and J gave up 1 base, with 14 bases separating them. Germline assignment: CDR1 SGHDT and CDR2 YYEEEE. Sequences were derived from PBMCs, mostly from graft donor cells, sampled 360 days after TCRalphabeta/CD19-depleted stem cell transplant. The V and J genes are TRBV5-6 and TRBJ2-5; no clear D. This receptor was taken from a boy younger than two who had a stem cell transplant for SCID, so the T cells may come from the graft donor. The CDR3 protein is CASSLWSPAFQETQYF. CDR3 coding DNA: TGTGCCAGCAGCTTGTGGTCCCCAGCTTTCCAAGAGACCCAGTACTTC.